The 21 T cell receptor beta chains below all came from one sample that was sequenced in a study of HIV-infected patients and healthy controls. Each CDR3 protein is one row after TCRdb ran MiXCR on the 5' RACE reads. The sample includes 60,000 to 70,000 distinct CDR3 sequences, 15% to 20% of them seen just once. The sequenced sample was CD4+ T cells from blood. The receptors here all came from a human donor in good health.

The sample holds one count of this clonotype. This chain connects TRBV11-2 to TRBJ2-3, with 15 nucleotides matching TRBD2. V lost 5 bases and J lost 5; bases outside the gene matches: 8. This CDR3 comprises 17 residues. CDR1 is SGHAT and CDR2 is FQNNGV in the germline V gene. CDR3 in amino acids: CASSPRRTSGREDTQYF. For the CDR3, the DNA is TGTGCCAGCAGCCCGAGGCGGACTAGCGGGAGGGAAGATACGCAGTATTTT.

This clonotype has only a few counts. The chain joins TRBV19 to TRBJ1-6; a possible D gene is TRBD1 (6 bases). CDR3 size: 17 residues. Germline CDR1 LNHDA, CDR2 SQIVND (reference sequence). The V gene lost 7 bases and the J gene lost 8 bases, with 24 bases spanning the gap. The CDR3 region is CASTKNRGTSGHSPLHF. CDR3 sequence (DNA): TGTGCCAGTACCAAAAACCGAGGGACATCAGGCCATTCACCCCTCCACTTT.

This clonotype was picked up many times. The chain combines TRBV7-8 with TRBJ2-3, with no clear D. The V end lost 5 bases, the J end lost 2 bases, and 20 bases lay between the germline ends. The CDR3 is 17 amino acids. Germline V lookup: CDR1 SGHVS, CDR2 FQNEAQ. CDR3 bases: TGTGCCAGCAGCCGAGACCACTCCGCGGAACTCACAGATACGCAGTATTTT. Residues: CASSRDHSAELTDTQYF.

This clonotype came up many times. The V gene is TRBV30, the J gene TRBJ1-1, with D tentatively TRBD1 (5 bases). The V gene lost 0 bases and the J gene lost 1 base, with 12 bases spanning the gap. Germline V gene data show CDR1 as GTSNPN and CDR2 as SVGIG (reference sequence). The CDR3 loop spans 15 amino acids. The CDR3 sequence: CAWSVLGGRNTEAFF. The CDR3 DNA follows: TGTGCCTGGAGTGTACTTGGGGGTCGGAACACTGAAGCTTTCTTT.

This clonotype was picked up many times. The chain links TRBV20-1 to TRBJ2-1; no clear D. The CDR3 is 17 amino acids. V gave up 3 bases and J gave up 1 base, with 19 bases separating them. CDR1 is DFQATT, CDR2 SNEGSKA, per germline (reference sequence). CDR3 sequence reads: CSASPVTPSWSYNEQFF. The CDR3, as DNA: TGCAGTGCTAGCCCGGTTACACCGAGTTGGTCCTACAATGAGCAGTTCTTC.

Only a few counts were recorded for this clonotype. The chain joins TRBV6-9 to TRBJ1-2; 7 bases agree with TRBD1. V lost 9 bases and J lost 6; bases outside the gene matches: 10. This CDR3 has 13 residues. The germline gives CDR1 MNHGY, CDR2 SVAAGI. CDR3: CARERQGRNGYTF. The CDR3 region has the DNA TGTGCCAGGGAACGACAGGGAAGGAATGGCTACACCTTC.

This clonotype was recorded at least ten times. The gene calls are TRBV7-8 and TRBJ2-1; possibly TRBD2 for D (7 bases). Germline V lookup: CDR1 SGHVS, CDR2 FQNEAQ. There are 18 residues in the CDR3. Trimming pared 5 bases from V and 3 bases from J, leaving 23 bases between. The CDR3 here is CASSLTGRGALNYNEQFF. In nucleotides, the CDR3 is TGTGCCAGCAGCCTAACGGGGAGGGGGGCATTAAACTACAATGAGCAGTTCTTC.

This clonotype was detected many times. The V and J genes are TRBV6-2 or TRBV6-3 and TRBJ1-1, with unresolved D. Trimming took 2 bases from V and 5 from J, leaving 12 bases between them. Germline V lookup: CDR1 MNHEY, CDR2 SVGEGT. CDR3 length: 14 amino acids. CDR3 residues: CASSYTKLGTEAFF. The CDR3, as DNA: TGTGCCAGCAGTTACACTAAACTCGGGACTGAAGCTTTCTTT.

The rearrangement uses TRBV6-5 and TRBJ1-1; TRBD1 matches 7 bases. The CDR3 contains 13 residues. V was pared by 5 bases and J by 6 bases, with 6 bases of the junction left unmatched. The V gene's germline CDR1 is MNHEY and CDR2 SVGAGI. The CDR3 reads CASSTTRGSEAFF. The CDR3 DNA is TGTGCCAGCAGTACTACCAGGGGGTCTGAAGCTTTCTTT.

Ten or more counts support this clonotype. The V gene is TRBV29-1, the J gene TRBJ2-1; 8 bases agree with TRBD1. Per germline, CDR1 SQVTM and CDR2 ANQGSEA. The CDR3 runs to 13 residues. The J segment lost 5 bases and the V segment lost 4 bases, leaving 4 bases of the junction unmatched. As DNA, the CDR3 is TGCAGCGTTGGGAAGACAGGGGACAATGAGCAGTTCTTC. Protein product: CSVGKTGDNEQFF.

This clonotype was recorded many times. The chain combines TRBV18 with TRBJ2-5; TRBD1 or TRBD2 may be the D gene (5 bases each). The V gene lost 4 bases and the J gene lost 2 bases, with 8 bases spanning the gap. The germline gives CDR1 KGHSH, CDR2 LQKENI. The CDR3 runs 13 residues. CDR3 nucleotides: TGTGCCAGCTCACGGGACCTACAAGAGACCCAGTACTTC. Protein: CASSRDLQETQYF. The variable domain in full, with the rest retrieved from reference TRBV18 and TRBJ2-5, is NAGVMQNPRHLVRRRGQEARLRCSPMKGHSHVYWYRQLPEEGLKFMVYLQKENIIDESGMPKERFSAEFPKEGPSILRIQQVVRGDSAAYFCASSRDLQETQYFGPGTRLLVL.

This clonotype was observed at least ten times. The chain has TRBV2 and TRBJ2-5; 7 bases map to TRBD2. Unmatched junction bases numbered 6, after V lost 6 bases and J lost 2 bases. The CDR3 length is 14 residues. Germline assignment: CDR1 SNHLY and CDR2 FYNNEI. The DNA for the CDR3 is TGTGCCAGCAGGCTGCAGGGAGGGCAAGAGACCCAGTACTTC. Its translation: CASRLQGGQETQYF.

This clonotype was detected ten times or more. The chain links TRBV12-3 or TRBV12-4 to TRBJ1-3; D may be TRBD1 (5 bases). V was trimmed by 3 bases and J by 3 bases, leaving 12 bases between them. CDR3 size: 15 residues. The CDR3 coding sequence is TGTGCCAGCAGTTTGAGGCAGGGCTATGGAAACACCATATATTTT. Encoded protein: CASSLRQGYGNTIYF.

This clonotype has a handful of counts. The J gene is TRBJ2-1, the V gene TRBV6-2 or TRBV6-3; the match to TRBD1 covers 9 bases. This CDR3 contains 15 residues. V shed 6 bases and J 8 bases; nucleotides not matched to a gene: 11. CDR1 is MNHEY, CDR2 SVGEGT, per germline. CDR3 coding DNA: TGTGCCAGCAGACGGCCGGGACAGGGATTCGATGAGCAGTTCTTC. Protein: CASRRPGQGFDEQFF.

This clonotype came up a few times. The genes are TRBV25-1 and TRBJ2-3; 10 bases agree with TRBD2. V lost 3 bases and J lost 0; bases outside the gene matches: 12. The CDR3 covers 19 residues. The germline gives CDR1 MGHDK, CDR2 SYGVNS. Written as DNA, the CDR3 is TGTGCCAGCAGTGATCCTTCGTCTAGCGGGAGTCTAAGCACAGATACGCAGTATTTT. This codes for CASSDPSSSGSLSTDTQYF.

This clonotype has ten or more counts. This chain uses TRBV6-5 with TRBJ1-5, with a weak D call TRBD1 (5 bases). There are 15 residues in the CDR3. The germline V gene has CDR1 MNHEY and CDR2 SVGAGI. Trimming took off 6 bases at V and 0 bases at J, with 12 bases between the two ends. CDR3 in amino acids: CASSREGNSNQPQHF. DNA for the CDR3: TGTGCCAGCAGCCGAGAGGGGAATAGCAATCAGCCCCAGCATTTT.

This clonotype was seen many times. The V and J genes are TRBV2 and TRBJ1-6, with 12 nucleotides matching TRBD1. Germline V CDR1 and CDR2: SNHLY, FYNNEI. V shed 8 bases and J 6 bases; nucleotides not matched to a gene: 5. This CDR3 has 15 amino acids. The CDR3 region has the DNA TGTGCCAGCGGCGGGACAGGGGGCGGTAATTCACCCCTCCACTTT. Its translation: CASGGTGGGNSPLHF.

This clonotype was seen just once. This chain links TRBV6-2 or TRBV6-3 with TRBJ1-1; the match to TRBD1 covers 7 bases. The germline gives CDR1 MNHEY, CDR2 SVGEGT. The ends lost 4 bases at V and 2 bases at J; junction bases unmatched: 4. This CDR3 region has 14 residues. The CDR3 region is CASSSNRGNTEAFF. The CDR3 DNA reads as TGTGCCAGCAGTTCTAACAGGGGTAACACTGAAGCTTTCTTT.

This clonotype occurred a few times. The rearrangement links TRBV12-3 or TRBV12-4 to TRBJ2-5, with 12 bases aligning to TRBD2. CDR3 length equals 16 residues. V lost 3 bases, J lost 2 bases, and 4 bases stayed unmatched. CDR3 nucleotides: TGTGCCAGCAGTTTGACCCTAGCGGGGGGGCAAGAGACCCAGTACTTC. Translated: CASSLTLAGGQETQYF.

This clonotype was detected only a few times. The chain is built from TRBV3-1 and TRBJ1-4; TRBD1 might be the D (5 bases). The CDR3 contains 14 residues. Germline-derived CDR1 and CDR2 are LGHDT and YNNKEL (reference sequence). V was shortened by 1 base and J by 5 bases, with 8 bases between the two germline ends. CDR3 protein: CASSQGWGNEKLFF. As DNA, the CDR3 is TGTGCCAGCAGCCAAGGCTGGGGGAATGAAAAACTGTTTTTT.

This clonotype was observed at least ten times. The chain has TRBV2 and TRBJ2-1; D remains ambiguous. Germline-derived CDR1 and CDR2 are SNHLY and FYNNEI. CDR3 size: 15 residues. The V end was cut by 2 bases, the J end by 2 bases, with 10 bases between. The CDR3 DNA reads TGTGCCAGCAGTGAAAAAAGGTCTCCCTACAATGAGCAGTTCTTC. Residues: CASSEKRSPYNEQFF.